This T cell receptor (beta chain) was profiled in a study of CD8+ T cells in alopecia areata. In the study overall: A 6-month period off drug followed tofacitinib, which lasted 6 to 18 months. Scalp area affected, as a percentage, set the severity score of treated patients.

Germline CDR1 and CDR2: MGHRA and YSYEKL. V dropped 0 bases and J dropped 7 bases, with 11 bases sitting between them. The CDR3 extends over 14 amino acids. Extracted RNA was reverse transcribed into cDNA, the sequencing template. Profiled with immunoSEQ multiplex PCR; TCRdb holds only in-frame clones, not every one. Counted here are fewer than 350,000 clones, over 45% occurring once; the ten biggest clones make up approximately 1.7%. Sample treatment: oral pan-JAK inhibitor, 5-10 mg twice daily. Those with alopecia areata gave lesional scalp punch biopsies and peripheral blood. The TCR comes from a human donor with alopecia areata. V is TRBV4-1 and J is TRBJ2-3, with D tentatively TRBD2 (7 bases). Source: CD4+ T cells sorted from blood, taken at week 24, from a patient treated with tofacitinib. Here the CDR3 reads CASSQEGGANTQYF. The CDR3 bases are TGCGCCAGCAGCCAAGAAGGGGGGGCGAATACGCAGTATTTT.